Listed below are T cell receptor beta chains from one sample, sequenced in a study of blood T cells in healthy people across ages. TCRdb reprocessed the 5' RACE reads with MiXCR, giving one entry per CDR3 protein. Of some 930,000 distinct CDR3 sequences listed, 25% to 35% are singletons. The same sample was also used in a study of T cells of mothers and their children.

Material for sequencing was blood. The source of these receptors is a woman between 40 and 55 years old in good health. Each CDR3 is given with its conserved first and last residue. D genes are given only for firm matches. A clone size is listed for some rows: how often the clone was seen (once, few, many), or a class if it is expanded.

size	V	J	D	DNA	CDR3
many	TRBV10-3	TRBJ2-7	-	TGTGCCATCAGCGAGCTAAAAGTCTACGAGCAGTACTTC	CAISELKVYEQYF
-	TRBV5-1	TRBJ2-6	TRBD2	TGCGCCAGCAGACGCCAGGGACTAGCGGGGCTTGATGGGACCAACGTCCTGACTTTC	CASRRQGLAGLDGTNVLTF
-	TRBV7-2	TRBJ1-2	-	TGTGCCAGCAGCTTAGCGTATCGCAGACGGCGGGCTTATGGCTACACCTTC	CASSLAYRRRRAYGYTF
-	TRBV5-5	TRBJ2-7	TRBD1	TGTGCCAACAGCCAGGGGGTCAGCTCGACCTACGAGCAGTACTTC	CANSQGVSSTYEQYF
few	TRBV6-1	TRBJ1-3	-	TGTGCCAGCAGTGAAGCGGTACCTGGAAACACCATATATTTT	CASSEAVPGNTIYF
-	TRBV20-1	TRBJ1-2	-	TGCAGTGCTAGGTCCCCAGACCCCAACTATGGCTACACCTTC	CSARSPDPNYGYTF
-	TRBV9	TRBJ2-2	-	TGTGCTTCGTCTGTGGAGCTGTTTTTT	CASSVELFF
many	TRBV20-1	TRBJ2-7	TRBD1	TGCAGTGCTAGAGATACGGGACAGACCTACGAGCAGTACTTC	CSARDTGQTYEQYF
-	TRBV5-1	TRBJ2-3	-	TGCGCCAGCAGCTCCGGGTCCCTCACAGATACGCAGTATTTT	CASSSGSLTDTQYF
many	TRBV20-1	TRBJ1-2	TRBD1	TGCAGTGCTTCCCAGGGACAGTCCTATGGCTACACCTTC	CSASQGQSYGYTF
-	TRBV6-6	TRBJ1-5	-	TGTGCCAGCAGTTACTCGGCAGGGCATAGCAATCAGCCCCAGCATTTT	CASSYSAGHSNQPQHF
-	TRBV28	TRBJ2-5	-	TGTGCCAGCAATTCCGGGACGCTCCTGGGGACCCAGTACTTC	CASNSGTLLGTQYF
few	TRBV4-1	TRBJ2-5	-	TGCGCCAACAGCCAAGTGCGGACCCAGGGTGGGGAGACCCAGTACTTC	CANSQVRTQGGETQYF
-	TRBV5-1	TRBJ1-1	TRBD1	TGCGCCAGCGGGGGGACAGACGAAGCTTTCTTT	CASGGTDEAFF
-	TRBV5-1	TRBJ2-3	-	TGCGCCAGCAGCTTGGTGTCAGATATAGCAGATACGCAGTATTTT	CASSLVSDIADTQYF
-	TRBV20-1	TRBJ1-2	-	TGCAGTACAAGACCCGGGACGAATGACTATGGCTACACCTTC	CSTRPGTNDYGYTF
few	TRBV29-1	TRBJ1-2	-	TGCAGCGTTGAAGAGGACACACGGGGCATAGGGGCCTACTATGGCTACACCTTC	CSVEEDTRGIGAYYGYTF
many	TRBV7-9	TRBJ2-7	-	TGTGCCAGCAGCCGATTAGGGCAGGAGAAGTACGAGCAGTACTTC	CASSRLGQEKYEQYF
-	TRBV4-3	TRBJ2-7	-	TGCGCCAGCAGCCAAGACGACAGGAACAATGAGCAGTACTTC	CASSQDDRNNEQYF
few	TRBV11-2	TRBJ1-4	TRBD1	TGTGCCAGCAGCTTAGATAGAACAGGGGATGAAAAACTGTTTTTT	CASSLDRTGDEKLFF
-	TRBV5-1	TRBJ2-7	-	TGCGCCAGCAGCTTGTTCGGCCACGAGCAGTACTTC	CASSLFGHEQYF
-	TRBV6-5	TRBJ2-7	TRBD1	TGTGCCAGCAGTTACCAACGACAGGGAACCTACGAGCAGTACTTC	CASSYQRQGTYEQYF
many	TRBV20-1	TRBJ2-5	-	TGCAGTGCTAGCATCAGGGGACAGACCCAGTACTTC	CSASIRGQTQYF
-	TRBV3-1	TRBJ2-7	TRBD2	TGTGCCAGCAGCCGCGCTAGCGGGTCAACCTACGAGCAGTACTTC	CASSRASGSTYEQYF
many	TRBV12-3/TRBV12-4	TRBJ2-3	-	TGTGCCAGCAGTTTTTGGGATACGCAGTATTTT	CASSFWDTQYF